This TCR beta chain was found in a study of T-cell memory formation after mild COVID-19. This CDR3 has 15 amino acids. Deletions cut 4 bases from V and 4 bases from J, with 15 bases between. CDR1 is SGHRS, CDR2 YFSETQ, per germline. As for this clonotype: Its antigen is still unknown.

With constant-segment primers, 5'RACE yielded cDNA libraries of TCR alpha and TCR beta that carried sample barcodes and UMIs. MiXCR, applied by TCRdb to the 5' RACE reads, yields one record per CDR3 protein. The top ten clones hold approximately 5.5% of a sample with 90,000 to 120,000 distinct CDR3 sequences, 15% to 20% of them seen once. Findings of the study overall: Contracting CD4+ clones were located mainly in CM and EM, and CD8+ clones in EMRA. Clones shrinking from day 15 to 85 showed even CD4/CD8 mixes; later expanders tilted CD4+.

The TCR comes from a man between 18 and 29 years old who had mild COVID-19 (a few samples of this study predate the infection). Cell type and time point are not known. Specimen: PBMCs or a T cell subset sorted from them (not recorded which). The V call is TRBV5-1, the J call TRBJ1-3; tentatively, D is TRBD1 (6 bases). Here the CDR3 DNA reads TGCGCCAGCAGCGATCCGGGGGCGCGGGGAAACACCATATATTTT. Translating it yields CASSDPGARGNTIYF.